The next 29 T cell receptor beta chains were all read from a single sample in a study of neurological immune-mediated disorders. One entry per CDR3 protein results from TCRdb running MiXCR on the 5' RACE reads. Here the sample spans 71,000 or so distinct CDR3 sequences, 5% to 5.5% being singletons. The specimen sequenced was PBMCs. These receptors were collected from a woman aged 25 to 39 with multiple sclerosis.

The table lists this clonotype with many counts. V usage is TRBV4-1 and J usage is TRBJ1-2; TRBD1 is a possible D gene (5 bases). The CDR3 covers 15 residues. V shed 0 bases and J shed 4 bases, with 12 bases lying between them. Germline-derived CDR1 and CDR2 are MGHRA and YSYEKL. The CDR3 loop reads CASSQDGGAGYGYTF. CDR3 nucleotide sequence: TGCGCCAGCAGCCAAGATGGCGGGGCGGGCTATGGCTACACCTTC.

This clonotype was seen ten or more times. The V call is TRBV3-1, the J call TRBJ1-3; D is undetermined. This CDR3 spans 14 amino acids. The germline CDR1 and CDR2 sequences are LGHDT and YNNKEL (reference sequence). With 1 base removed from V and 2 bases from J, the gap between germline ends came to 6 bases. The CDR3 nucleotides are TGTGCCAGCAGCCAAGTACGGGCTGGAAACACCATATATTTT. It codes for CASSQVRAGNTIYF. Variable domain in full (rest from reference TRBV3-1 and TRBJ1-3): DTAVSQTPKYLVTQMGNDKSIKCEQNLGHDTMYWYKQDSKKFLKIMFSYNNKELIINETVPNRFSPKSPDKAHLNLHINSLELGDSAVYFCASSQVRAGNTIYFGEGSWLTVV.

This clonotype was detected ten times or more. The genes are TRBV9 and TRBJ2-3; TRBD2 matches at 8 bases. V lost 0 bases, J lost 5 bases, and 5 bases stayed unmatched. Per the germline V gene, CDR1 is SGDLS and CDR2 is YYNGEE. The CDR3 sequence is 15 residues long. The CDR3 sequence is CASSVDSGRLDTQYF. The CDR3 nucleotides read TGTGCCAGCAGCGTAGACAGCGGGAGATTAGATACGCAGTATTTT.

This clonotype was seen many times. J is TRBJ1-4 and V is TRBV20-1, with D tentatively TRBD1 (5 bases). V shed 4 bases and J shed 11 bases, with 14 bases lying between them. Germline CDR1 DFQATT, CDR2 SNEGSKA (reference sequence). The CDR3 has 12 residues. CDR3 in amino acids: CSAIRDGGKLFF. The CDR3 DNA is TGCAGTGCTATTCGGGACGGAGGCAAACTGTTTTTT.

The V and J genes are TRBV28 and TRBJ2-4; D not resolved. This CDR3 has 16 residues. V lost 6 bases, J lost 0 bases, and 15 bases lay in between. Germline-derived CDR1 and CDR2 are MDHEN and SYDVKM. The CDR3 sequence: CASSLADELAKNIQYF. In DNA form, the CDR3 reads TGTGCCAGCAGCCTCGCGGATGAGCTAGCCAAAAACATTCAGTACTTC.

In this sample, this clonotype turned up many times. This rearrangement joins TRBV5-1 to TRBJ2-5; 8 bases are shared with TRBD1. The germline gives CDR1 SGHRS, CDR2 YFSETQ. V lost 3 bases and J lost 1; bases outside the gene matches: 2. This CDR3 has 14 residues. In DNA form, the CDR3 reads TGCGCCAGCAGCTCCGGGACAGGCCAAGAGACCCAGTACTTC. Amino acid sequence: CASSSGTGQETQYF.

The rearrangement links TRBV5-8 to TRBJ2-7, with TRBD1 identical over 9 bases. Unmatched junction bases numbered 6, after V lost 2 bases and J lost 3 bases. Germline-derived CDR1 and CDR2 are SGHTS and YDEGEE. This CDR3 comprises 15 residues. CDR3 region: CASSLTGDRDYEQYV. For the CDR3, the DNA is TGTGCCAGCAGCTTAACTGGGGACAGGGACTACGAGCAGTACGTC.

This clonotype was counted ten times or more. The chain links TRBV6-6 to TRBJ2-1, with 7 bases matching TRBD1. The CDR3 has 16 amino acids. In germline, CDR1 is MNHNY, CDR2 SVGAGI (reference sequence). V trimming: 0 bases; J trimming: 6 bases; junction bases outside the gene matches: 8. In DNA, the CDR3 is TGTGCCAGCAGTTACTCCATCCAGGGACAGACCAATGAGCAGTTCTTC. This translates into CASSYSIQGQTNEQFF.

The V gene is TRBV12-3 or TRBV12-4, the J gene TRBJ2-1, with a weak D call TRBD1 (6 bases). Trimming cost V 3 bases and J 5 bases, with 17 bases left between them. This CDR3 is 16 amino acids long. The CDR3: CASSFRGRVLNNEQFF. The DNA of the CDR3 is TGTGCCAGCAGTTTCAGGGGCCGAGTGCTCAACAATGAGCAGTTCTTC.

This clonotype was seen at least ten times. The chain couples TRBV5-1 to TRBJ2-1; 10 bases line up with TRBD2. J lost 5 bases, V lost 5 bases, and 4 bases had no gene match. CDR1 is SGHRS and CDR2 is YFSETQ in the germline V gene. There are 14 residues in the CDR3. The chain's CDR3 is CASRGLATNNEQFF. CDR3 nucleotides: TGCGCCAGCAGGGGACTAGCGACCAACAATGAGCAGTTCTTC. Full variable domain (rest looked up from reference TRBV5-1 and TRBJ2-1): KAGVTQTPRYLIKTRGQQVTLSCSPISGHRSVSWYQQTPGQGLQFLFEYFSETQRNKGNFPGRFSGRQFSNSRSEMNVSTLELGDSALYLCASRGLATNNEQFFGPGTRLTVL.

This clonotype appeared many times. This chain's CDR3 is CASSYDSGEQFF. The CDR3 bases are TGCGCCAGCAGCTACGATAGCGGTGAGCAGTTCTTC. The J gene is TRBJ2-1, the V gene TRBV5-1; a possible D gene is TRBD2 (6 bases). The V end was cut by 3 bases, the J end by 9 bases, with 10 bases between. Per germline, CDR1 SGHRS and CDR2 YFSETQ. The CDR3 sequence is 12 residues long. Full variable domain (missing parts from reference TRBV5-1 and TRBJ2-1): KAGVTQTPRYLIKTRGQQVTLSCSPISGHRSVSWYQQTPGQGLQFLFEYFSETQRNKGNFPGRFSGRQFSNSRSEMNVSTLELGDSALYLCASSYDSGEQFFGPGTRLTVL.

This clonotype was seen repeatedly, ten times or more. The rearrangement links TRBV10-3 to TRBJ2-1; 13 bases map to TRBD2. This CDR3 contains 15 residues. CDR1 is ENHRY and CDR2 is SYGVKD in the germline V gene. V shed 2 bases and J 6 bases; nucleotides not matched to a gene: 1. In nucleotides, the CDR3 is TGTGCCATCAGTGAGGGACTAGCGGGAGTCAATGAGCAGTTCTTC. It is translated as CAISEGLAGVNEQFF.

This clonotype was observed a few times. The CDR3 nucleotides are TGCGCCAGCAGCTTGGCTCAGTGGACGCAGGCAACTAATGAAAAACTGTTTTTT. Protein: CASSLAQWTQATNEKLFF. The rearrangement uses TRBV5-1 and TRBJ1-4; D gene uncertain. V was cut by 0 bases and J by 0 bases, with 15 bases left in between. This CDR3 is 18 amino acids long. Germline V gives CDR1 SGHRS, CDR2 YFSETQ.

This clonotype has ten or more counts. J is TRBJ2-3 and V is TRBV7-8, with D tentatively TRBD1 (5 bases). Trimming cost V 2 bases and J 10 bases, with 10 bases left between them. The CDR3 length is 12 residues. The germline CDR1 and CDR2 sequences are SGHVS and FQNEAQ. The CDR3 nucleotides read TGTGCCAGCAGCTTAAACTTGGGGCCGCAGTATTTT. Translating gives CASSLNLGPQYF.

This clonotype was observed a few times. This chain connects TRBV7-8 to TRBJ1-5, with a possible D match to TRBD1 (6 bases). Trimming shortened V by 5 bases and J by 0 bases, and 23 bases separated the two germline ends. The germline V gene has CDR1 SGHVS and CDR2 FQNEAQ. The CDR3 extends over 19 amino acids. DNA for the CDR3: TGTGCCAGCAGCGTACTCTCCAGGGGAGGGAGAAATAGCAATCAGCCCCAGCATTTT. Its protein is CASSVLSRGGRNSNQPQHF.

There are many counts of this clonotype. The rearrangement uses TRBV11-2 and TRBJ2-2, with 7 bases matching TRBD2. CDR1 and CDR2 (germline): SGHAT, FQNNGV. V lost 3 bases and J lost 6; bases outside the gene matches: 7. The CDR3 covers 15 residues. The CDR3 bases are TGTGCCAGCAGCTTTCGGGCGGGAGAAGCCGGGGAGCTGTTTTTT. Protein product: CASSFRAGEAGELFF.

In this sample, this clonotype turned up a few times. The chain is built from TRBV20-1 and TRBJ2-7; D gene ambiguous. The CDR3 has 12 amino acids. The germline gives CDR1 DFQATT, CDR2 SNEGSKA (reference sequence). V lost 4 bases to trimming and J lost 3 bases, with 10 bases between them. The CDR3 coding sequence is TGCAGTGCTAAGGGCTCCGACTACGAGCAGTACTTC. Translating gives CSAKGSDYEQYF.

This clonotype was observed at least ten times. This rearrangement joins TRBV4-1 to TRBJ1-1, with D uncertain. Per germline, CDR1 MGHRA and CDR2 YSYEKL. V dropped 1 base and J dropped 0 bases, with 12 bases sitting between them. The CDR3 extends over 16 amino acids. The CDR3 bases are TGCGCCAGCAGCCAAGGGCACGGGGTCATGAACACTGAAGCTTTCTTT. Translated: CASSQGHGVMNTEAFF.

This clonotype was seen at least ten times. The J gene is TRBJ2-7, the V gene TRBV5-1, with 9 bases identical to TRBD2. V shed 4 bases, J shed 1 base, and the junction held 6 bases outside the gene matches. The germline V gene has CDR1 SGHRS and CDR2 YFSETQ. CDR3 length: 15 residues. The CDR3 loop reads CASSAVSGSSYEQYF. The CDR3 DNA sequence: TGCGCCAGCAGCGCGGTTAGCGGGAGTTCCTACGAGCAGTACTTC.

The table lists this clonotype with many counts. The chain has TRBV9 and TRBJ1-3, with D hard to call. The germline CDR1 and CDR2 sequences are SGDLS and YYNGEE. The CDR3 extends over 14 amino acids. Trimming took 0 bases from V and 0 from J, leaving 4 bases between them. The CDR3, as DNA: TGTGCCAGCAGCGTAGGATCCTCTGGAAACACCATATATTTT. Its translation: CASSVGSSGNTIYF.

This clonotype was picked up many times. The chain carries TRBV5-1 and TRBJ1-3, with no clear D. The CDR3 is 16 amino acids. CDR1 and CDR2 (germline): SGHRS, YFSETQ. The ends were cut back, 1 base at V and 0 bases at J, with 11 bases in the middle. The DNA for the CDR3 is TGCGCCAGCAGCTTGCGGGCAGTAGACTCTGGAAACACCATATATTTT. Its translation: CASSLRAVDSGNTIYF.

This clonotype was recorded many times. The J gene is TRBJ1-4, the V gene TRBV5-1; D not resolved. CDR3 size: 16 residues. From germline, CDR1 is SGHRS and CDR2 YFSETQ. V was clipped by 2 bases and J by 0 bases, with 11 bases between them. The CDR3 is CASSFTGSATNEKLFF. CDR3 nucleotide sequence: TGCGCCAGCAGCTTTACCGGGAGTGCAACTAATGAAAAACTGTTTTTT.

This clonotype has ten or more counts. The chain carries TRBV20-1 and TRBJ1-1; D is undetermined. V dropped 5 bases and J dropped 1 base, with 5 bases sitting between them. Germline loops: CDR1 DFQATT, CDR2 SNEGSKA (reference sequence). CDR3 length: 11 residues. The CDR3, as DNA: TGCAGTGCTTACCAGAACACTGAAGCTTTCTTT. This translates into CSAYQNTEAFF.

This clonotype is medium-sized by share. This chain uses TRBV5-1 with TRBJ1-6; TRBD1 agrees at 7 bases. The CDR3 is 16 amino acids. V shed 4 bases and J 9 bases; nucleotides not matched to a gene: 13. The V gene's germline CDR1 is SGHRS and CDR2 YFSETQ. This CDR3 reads CASSLRPERDSSPLHF. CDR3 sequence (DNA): TGCGCCAGCAGCCTCCGGCCTGAGAGGGACAGTTCACCCCTCCACTTT. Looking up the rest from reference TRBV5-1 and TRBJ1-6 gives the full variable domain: KAGVTQTPRYLIKTRGQQVTLSCSPISGHRSVSWYQQTPGQGLQFLFEYFSETQRNKGNFPGRFSGRQFSNSRSEMNVSTLELGDSALYLCASSLRPERDSSPLHFGNGTRLTVT.

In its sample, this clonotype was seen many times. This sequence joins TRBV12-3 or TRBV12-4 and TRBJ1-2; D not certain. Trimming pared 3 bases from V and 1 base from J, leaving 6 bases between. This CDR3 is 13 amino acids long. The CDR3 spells CASSFLDNYGYTF. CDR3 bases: TGTGCCAGCAGTTTTCTGGATAACTATGGCTACACCTTC.

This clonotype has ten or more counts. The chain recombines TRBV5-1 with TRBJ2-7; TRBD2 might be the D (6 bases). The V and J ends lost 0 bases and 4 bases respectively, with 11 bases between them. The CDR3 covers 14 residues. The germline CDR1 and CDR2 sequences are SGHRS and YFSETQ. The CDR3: CASSLEAGRYEQYF. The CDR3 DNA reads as TGCGCCAGCAGCTTGGAGGCAGGGAGGTACGAGCAGTACTTC.

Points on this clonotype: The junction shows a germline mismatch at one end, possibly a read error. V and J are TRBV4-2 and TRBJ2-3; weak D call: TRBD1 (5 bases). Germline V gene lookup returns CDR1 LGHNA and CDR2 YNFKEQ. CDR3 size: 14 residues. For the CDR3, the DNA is TGTGCCAGCAGCTTTCAGGGTAGCACAGATAAGCAGTATTTT. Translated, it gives CASSFQGSTDKQYF.

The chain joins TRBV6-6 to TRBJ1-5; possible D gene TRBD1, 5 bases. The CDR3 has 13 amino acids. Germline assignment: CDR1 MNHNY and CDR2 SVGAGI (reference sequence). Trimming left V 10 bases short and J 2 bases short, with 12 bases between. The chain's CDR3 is CAIAGGGNQPQHF. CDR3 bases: TGTGCCATAGCGGGAGGGGGCAATCAGCCCCAGCATTTT.

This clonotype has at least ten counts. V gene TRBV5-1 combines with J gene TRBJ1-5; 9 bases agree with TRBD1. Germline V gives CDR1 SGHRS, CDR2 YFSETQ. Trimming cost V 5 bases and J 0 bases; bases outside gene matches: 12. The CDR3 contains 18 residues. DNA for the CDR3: TGCGCCAGCAGACAAAAGGGACAGGGACCCTATAGCAATCAGCCCCAGCATTTT. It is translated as CASRQKGQGPYSNQPQHF.